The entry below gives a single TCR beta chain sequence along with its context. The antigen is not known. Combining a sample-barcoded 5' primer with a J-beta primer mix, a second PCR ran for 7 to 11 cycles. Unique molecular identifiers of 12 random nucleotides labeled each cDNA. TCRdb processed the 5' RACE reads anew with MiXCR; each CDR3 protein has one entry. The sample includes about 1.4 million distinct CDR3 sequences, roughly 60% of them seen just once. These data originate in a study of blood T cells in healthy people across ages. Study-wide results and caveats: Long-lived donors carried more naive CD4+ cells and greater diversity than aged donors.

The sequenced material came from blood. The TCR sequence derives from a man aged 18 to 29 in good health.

CDR3 sequence reads: CASSYPTGQGGYYNEQFF. CDR3 bases: TGTGCCAGCAGTTACCCCACCGGGCAGGGGGGTTACTACAATGAGCAGTTCTTC. The chain is built from TRBV6-2 or TRBV6-3 and TRBJ2-1, with D possibly matching TRBD1 (7 bases). The CDR3 totals 18 residues. Between the trimmed V and J ends, which lost 2 bases and 3 bases, there was a span of 20 bases. Per germline, CDR1 MNHEY and CDR2 SVGEGT.